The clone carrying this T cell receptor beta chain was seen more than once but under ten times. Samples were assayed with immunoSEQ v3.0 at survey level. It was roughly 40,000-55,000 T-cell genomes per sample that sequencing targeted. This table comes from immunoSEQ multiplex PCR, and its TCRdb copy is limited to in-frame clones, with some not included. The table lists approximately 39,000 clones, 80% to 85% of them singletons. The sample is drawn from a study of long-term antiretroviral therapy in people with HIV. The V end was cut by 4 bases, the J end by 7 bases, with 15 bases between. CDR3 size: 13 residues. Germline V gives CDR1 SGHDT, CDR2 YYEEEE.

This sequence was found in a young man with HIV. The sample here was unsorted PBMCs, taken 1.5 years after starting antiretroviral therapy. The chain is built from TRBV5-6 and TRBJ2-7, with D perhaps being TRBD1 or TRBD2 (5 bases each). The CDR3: CASSLPGPGEQYF. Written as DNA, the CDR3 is TGTGCCAGCAGCCTACCGGGGCCGGGAGAGCAGTACTTC. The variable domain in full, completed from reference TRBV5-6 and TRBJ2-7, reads DAGVTQSPTHLIKTRGQQVTLRCSPKSGHDTVSWYQQALGQGPQFIFQYYEEEERQRGNFPDRFSGHQFPNYSSELNVNALLLGDSALYLCASSLPGPGEQYFGPGTRLTVT.